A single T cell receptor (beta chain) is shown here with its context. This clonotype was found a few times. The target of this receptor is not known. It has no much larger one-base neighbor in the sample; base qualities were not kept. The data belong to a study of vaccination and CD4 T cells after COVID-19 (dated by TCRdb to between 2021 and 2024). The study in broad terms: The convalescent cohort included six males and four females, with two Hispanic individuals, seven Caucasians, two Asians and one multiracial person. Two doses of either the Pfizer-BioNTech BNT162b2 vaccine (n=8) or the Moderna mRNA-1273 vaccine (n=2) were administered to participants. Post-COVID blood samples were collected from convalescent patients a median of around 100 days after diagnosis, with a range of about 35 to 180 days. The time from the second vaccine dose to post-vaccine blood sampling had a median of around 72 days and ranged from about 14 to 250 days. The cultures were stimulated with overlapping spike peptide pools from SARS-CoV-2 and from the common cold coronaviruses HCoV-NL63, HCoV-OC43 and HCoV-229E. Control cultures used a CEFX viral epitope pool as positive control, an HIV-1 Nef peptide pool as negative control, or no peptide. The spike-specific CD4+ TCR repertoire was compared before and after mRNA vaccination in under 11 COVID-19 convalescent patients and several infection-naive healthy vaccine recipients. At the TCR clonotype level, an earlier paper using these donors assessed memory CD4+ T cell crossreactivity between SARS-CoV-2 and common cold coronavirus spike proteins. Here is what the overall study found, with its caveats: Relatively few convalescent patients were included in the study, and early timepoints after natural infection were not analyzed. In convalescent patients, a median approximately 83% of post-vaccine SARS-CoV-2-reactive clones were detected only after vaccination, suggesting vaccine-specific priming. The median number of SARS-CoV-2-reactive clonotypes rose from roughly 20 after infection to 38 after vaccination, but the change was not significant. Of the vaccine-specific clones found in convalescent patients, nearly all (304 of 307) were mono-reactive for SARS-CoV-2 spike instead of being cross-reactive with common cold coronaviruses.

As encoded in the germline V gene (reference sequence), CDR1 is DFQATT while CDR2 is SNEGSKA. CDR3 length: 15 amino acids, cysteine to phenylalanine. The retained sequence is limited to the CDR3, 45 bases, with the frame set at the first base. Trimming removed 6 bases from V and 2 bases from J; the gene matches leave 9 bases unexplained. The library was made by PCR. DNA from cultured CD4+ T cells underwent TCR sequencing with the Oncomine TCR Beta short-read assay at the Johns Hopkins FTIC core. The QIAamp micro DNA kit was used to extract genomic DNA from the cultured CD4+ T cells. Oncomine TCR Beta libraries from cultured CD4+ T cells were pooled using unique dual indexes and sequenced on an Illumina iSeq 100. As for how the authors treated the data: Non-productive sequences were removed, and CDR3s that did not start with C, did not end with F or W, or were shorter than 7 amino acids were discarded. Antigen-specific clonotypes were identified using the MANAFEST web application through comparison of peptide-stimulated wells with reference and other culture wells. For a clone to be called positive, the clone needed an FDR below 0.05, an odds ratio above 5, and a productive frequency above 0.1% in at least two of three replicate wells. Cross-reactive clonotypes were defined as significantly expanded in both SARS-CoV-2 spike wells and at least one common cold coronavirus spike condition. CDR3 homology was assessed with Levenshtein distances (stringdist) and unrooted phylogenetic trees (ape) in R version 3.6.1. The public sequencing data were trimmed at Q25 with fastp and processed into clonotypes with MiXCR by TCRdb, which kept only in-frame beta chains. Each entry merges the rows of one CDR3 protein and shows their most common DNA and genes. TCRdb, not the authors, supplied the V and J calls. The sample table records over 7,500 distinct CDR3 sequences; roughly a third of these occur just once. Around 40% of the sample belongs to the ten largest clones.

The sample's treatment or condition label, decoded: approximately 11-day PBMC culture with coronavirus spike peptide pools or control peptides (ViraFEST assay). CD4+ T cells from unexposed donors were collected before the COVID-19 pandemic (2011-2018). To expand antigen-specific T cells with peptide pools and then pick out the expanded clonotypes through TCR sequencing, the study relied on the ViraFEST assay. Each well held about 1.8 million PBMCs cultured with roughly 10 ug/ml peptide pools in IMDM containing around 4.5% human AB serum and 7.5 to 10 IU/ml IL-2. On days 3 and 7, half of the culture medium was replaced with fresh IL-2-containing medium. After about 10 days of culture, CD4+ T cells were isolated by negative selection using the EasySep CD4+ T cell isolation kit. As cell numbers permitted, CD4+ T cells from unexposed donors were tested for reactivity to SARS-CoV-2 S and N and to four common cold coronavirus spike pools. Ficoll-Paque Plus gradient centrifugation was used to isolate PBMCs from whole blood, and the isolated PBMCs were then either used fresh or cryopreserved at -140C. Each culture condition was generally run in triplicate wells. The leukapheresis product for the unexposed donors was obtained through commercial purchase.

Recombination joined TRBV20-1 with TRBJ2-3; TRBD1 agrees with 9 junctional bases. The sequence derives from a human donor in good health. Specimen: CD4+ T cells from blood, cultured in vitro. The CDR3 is CSAGPGTGNTDTQYF. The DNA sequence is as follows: TGCAGTGCGGGTCCCGGGACAGGGAACACAGATACGCAGTATTTT.